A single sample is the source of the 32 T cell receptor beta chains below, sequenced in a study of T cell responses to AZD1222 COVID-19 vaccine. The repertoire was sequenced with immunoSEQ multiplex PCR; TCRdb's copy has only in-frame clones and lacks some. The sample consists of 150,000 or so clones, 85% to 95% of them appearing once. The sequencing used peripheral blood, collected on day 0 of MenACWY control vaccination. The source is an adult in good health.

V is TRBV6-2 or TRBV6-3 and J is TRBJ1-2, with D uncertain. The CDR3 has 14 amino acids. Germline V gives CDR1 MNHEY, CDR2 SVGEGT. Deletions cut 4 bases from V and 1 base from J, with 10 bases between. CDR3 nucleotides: TGTGCCAGCAGTTTTACCAACGGTAACTATGGCTACACCTTC. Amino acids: CASSFTNGNYGYTF.

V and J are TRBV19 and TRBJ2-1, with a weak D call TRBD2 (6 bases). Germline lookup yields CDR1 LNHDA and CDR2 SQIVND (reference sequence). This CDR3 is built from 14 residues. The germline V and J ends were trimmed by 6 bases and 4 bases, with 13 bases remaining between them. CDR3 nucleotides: TGTGCCAGTAGGCGGGAACATAATTACAATGAGCAGTTCTTC. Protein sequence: CASRREHNYNEQFF.

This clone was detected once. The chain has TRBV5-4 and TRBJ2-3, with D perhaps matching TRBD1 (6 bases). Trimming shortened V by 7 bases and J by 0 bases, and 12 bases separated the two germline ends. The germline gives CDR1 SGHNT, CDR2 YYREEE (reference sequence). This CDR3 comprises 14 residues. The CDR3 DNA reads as TGTGCCAGCCAAAGACAGGCTAGCACAGATACGCAGTATTTT. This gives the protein CASQRQASTDTQYF.

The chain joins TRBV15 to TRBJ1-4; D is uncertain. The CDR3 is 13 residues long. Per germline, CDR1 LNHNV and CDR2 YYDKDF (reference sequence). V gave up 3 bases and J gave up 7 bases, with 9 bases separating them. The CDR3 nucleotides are TGTGCCACCAGCAGGGGAATTAGTGAAAAACTGTTTTTT. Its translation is CATSRGISEKLFF.

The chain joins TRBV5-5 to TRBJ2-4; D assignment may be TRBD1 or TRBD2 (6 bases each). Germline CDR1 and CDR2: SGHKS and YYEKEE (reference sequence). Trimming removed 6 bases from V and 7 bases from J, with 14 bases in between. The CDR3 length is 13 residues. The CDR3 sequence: CASTARGVNIQYF. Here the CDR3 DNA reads TGTGCCAGCACCGCAAGGGGGGTGAACATTCAGTACTTC.

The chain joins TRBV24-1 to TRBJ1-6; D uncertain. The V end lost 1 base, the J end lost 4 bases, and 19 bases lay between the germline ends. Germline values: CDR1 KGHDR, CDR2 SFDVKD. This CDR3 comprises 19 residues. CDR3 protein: CATSDFPPGGNKYNSPLHF. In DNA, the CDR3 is TGTGCCACCAGTGATTTTCCTCCTGGAGGGAATAAATATAATTCACCCCTCCACTTT.

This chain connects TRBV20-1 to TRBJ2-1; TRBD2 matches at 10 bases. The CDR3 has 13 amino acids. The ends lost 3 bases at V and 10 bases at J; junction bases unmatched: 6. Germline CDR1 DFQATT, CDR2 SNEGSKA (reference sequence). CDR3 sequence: CSASLAGVIEQFF. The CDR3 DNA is TGCAGTGCTAGTCTAGCGGGAGTCATAGAGCAGTTCTTC.

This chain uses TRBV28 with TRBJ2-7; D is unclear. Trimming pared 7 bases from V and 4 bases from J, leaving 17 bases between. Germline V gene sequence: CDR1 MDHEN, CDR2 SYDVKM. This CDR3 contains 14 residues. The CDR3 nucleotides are TGTGCCAGCAACGCCCCTAGTTTTAGATACGAGCAGTACTTC. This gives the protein CASNAPSFRYEQYF.

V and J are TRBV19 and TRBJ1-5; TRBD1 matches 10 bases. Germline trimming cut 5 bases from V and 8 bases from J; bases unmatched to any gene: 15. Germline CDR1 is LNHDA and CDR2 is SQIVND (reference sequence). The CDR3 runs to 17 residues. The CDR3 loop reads CASSPGTGEKVIEPQHF. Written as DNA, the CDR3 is TGTGCCAGTAGTCCAGGGACAGGGGAAAAGGTAATTGAGCCCCAGCATTTT.

Here the CDR3 reads CASSLEYQGADTEAFF. The CDR3 region has the DNA TGTGCCAGCAGCTTAGAGTACCAGGGGGCCGACACTGAAGCTTTCTTT. This chain joins TRBV7-9 and TRBJ1-1, with 8 bases aligning to TRBD1. J gave up 3 bases and V 1 base, and 7 bases lay outside the gene matches. The CDR3 is 16 amino acids. Germline assignment: CDR1 SEHNR and CDR2 FQNEAQ (reference sequence).

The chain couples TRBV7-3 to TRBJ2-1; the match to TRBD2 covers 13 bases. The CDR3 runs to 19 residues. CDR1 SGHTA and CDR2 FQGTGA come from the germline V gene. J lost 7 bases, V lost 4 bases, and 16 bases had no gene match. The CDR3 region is CASSSPSRPGLAGTNEQFF. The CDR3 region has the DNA TGTGCCAGCAGCTCCCCCAGCCGGCCGGGACTAGCGGGAACTAATGAGCAGTTCTTC.

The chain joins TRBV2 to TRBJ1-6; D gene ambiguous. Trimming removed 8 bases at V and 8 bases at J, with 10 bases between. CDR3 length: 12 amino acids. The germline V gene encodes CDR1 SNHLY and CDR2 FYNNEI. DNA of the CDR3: TGTGCCAGCGGACTGATGTATTCACCCCTCCACTTT. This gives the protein CASGLMYSPLHF.

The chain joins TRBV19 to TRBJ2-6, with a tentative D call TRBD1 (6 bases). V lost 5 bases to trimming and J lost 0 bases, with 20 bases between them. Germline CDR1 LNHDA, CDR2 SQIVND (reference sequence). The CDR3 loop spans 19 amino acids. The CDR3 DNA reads TGTGCCAGTAGTGCCATAAGGCAGACAGGTACCTCTGGGGCCAACGTCCTGACTTTC. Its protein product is CASSAIRQTGTSGANVLTF.

In nucleotides, the CDR3 is TGTGCCATCAGTGAGTCTTTCATCGGGGTCAGGGGGCCCACTGAAGCTTTCTTT. Protein sequence: CAISESFIGVRGPTEAFF. V gene TRBV10-3 combines with J gene TRBJ1-1; 8 bases fit TRBD1. Per germline, CDR1 ENHRY and CDR2 SYGVKD. Unmatched junction bases numbered 13, after V lost 0 bases and J lost 4 bases. The CDR3 loop spans 18 amino acids.

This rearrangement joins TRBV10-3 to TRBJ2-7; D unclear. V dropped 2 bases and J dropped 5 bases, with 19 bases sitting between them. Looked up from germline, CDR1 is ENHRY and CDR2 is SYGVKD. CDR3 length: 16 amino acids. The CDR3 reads CAISEPERFGTNEQYF. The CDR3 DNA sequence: TGTGCCATCAGTGAGCCAGAAAGGTTTGGAACAAACGAGCAGTACTTC.

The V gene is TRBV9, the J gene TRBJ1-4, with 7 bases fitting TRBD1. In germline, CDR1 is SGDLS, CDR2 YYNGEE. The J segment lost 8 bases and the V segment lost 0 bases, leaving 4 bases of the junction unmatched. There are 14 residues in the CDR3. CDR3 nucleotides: TGTGCCAGCAGCGTAGGACAGGGAGGAGAAAAACTGTTTTTT. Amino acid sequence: CASSVGQGGEKLFF.

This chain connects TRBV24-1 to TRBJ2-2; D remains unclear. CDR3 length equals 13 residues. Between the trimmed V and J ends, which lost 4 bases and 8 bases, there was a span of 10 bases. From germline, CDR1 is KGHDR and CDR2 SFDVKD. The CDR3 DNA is TGTGCCACCAGTGACCTTCGCGGTGGGGAGCTGTTTTTT. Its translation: CATSDLRGGELFF.

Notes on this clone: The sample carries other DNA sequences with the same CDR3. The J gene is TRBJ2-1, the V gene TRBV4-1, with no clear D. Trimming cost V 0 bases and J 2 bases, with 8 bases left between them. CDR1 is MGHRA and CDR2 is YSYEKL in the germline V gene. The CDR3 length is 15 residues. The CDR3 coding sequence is TGCGCCAGCAGCCAAGAACCACTACCCTACAATGAGCAGTTCTTC. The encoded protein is CASSQEPLPYNEQFF.

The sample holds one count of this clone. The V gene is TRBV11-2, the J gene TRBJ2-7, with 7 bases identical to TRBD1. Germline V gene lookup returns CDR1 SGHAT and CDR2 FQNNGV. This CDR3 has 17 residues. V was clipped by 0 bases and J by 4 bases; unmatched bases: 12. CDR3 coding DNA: TGTGCCAGCAGCTTAGATTTTCGGCCCCAGGGGGTTTACGAGCAGTACTTC. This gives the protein CASSLDFRPQGVYEQYF.

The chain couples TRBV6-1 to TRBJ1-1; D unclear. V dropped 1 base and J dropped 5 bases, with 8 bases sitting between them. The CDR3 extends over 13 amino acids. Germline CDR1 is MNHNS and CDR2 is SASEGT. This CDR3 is CASSEGRLTEAFF. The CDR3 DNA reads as TGTGCCAGCAGTGAAGGCAGGTTGACTGAAGCTTTCTTT.

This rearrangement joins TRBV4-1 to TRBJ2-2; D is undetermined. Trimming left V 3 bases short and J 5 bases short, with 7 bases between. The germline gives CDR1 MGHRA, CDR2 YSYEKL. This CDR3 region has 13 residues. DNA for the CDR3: TGCGCCAGCAGCCATTGGGGTACCGGGGAGCTGTTTTTT. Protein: CASSHWGTGELFF.

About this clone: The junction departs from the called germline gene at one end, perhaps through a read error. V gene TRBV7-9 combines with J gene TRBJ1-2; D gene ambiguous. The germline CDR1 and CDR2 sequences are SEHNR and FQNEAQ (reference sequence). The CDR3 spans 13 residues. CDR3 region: CASSLDGYGSYHF. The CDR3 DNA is TGTGCCAGCAGCTTAGATGGTTACGGCAGTTATCATTTC.

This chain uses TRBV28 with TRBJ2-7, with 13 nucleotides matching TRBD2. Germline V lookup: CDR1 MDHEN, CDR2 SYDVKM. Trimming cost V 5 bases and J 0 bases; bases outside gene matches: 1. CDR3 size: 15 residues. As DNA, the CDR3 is TGTGCCAGCAGTGGGACTAGCGGGAACTCCTACGAGCAGTACTTC. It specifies CASSGTSGNSYEQYF.

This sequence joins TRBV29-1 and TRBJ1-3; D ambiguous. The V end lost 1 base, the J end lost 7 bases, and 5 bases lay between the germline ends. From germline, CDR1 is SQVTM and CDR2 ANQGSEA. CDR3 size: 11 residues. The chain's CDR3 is CSVEVVNTIYF. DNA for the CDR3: TGCAGCGTTGAAGTTGTGAACACCATATATTTT.

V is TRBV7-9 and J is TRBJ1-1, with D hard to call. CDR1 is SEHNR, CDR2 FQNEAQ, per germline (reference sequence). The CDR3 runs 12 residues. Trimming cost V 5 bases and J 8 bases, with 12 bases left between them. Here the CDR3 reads CASSPPGREAFF. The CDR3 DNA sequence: TGTGCCAGCAGCCCCCCCGGGCGCGAAGCTTTCTTT.

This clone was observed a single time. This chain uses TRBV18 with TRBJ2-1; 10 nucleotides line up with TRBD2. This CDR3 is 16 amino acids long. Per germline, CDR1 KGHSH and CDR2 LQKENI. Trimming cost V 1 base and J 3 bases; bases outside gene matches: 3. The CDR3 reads CASSPRTSGVYNEQFF. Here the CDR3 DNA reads TGTGCCAGCTCACCACGGACTAGCGGCGTCTACAATGAGCAGTTCTTC. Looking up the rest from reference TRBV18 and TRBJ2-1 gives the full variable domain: NAGVMQNPRHLVRRRGQEARLRCSPMKGHSHVYWYRQLPEEGLKFMVYLQKENIIDESGMPKERFSAEFPKEGPSILRIQQVVRGDSAAYFCASSPRTSGVYNEQFFGPGTRLTVL.

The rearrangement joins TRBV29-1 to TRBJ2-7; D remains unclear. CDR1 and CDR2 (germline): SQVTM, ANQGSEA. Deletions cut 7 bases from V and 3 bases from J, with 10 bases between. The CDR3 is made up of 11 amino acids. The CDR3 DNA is TGCAGCGGCTCTCTGGACTACGAGCAGTACTTC. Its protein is CSGSLDYEQYF.

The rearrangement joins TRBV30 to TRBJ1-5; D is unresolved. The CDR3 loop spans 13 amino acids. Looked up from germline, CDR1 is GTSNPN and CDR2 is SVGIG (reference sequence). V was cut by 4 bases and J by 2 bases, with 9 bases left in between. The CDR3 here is CAWTWGGNQPQHF. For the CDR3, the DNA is TGTGCCTGGACTTGGGGTGGCAATCAGCCCCAGCATTTT. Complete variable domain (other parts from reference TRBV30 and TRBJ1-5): SQTIHQWPATLVQPVGSPLSLECTVEGTSNPNLYWYRQAAGRGLQLLFYSVGIGQISSEVPQNLSASRPQDRQFILSSKKLLLSDSGFYLCAWTWGGNQPQHFGDGTRLSIL.

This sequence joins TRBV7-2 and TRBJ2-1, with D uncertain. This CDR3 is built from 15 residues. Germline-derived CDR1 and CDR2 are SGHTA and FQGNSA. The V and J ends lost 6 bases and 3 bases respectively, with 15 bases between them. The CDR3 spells CASRSEFGGYNEQFF. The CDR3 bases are TGTGCCAGCAGATCCGAATTTGGTGGCTACAATGAGCAGTTCTTC.

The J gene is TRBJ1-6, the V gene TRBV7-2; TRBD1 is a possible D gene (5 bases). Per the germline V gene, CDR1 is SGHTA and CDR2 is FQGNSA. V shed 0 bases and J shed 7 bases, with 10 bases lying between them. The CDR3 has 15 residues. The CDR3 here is CASSLAGKGNSPLHF. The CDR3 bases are TGTGCCAGCAGCTTAGCAGGGAAGGGGAATTCACCCCTCCACTTT.

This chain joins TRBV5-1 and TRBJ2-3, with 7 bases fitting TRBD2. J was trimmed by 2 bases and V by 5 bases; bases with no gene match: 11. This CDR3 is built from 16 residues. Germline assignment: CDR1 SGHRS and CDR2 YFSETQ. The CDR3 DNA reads TGCGCCAGCAGAGCTAGCGGAAGATCAAACACAGATACGCAGTATTTT. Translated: CASRASGRSNTDTQYF.

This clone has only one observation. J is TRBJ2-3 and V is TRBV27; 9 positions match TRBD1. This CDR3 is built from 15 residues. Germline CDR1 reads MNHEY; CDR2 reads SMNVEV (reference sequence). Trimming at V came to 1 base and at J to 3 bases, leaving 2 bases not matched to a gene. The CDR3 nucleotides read TGTGCCAGCAGTTTATTCGGACAGGGGACAGATACGCAGTATTTT. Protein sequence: CASSLFGQGTDTQYF.